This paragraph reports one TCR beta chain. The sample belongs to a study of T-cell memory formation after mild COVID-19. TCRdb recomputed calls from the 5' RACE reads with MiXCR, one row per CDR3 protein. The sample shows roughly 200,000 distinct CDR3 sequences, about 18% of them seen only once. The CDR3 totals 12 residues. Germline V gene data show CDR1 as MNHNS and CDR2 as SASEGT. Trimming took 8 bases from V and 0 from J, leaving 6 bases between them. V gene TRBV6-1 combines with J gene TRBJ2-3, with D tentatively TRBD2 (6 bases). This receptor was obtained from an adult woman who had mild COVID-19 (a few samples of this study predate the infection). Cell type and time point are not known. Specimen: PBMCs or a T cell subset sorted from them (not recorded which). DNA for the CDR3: TGTGCCAGCGGGGGGAGCACAGATACGCAGTATTTT. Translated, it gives CASGGSTDTQYF.